This T cell receptor (beta chain) is from a study of CD8 T cells in Susac syndrome. TCR beta was sequenced from blood CD8+ and CD4+ T cells. Negative isolation yielded CD4+ and CD8+ T cells, and FACS enriched TEMRA cells. V was clipped by 0 bases and J by 7 bases, with 20 bases between them. The germline V gene encodes CDR1 SGHNT and CDR2 YYREEE (reference sequence). CDR3 length equals 18 residues. RNA was extracted with the RNeasy kit, and a quantity of about 0.45 to 1 ug was reverse transcribed using random hexamers. TCRdb used MiXCR to reprocess the immunoSEQ multiplex PCR reads, holding one entry per CDR3 protein. The sample has hundreds of thousands of distinct CDR3 sequences; 94% are singletons.

The chain couples TRBV5-4 to TRBJ1-6; a possible D gene is TRBD1 (5 bases). This clonotype was obtained from a human donor with Susac syndrome. The sample comprised CD4+ T cells from PBMCs. The CDR3 spells CASSLVLTTGGRNSPLHF. CDR3 coding DNA: TGTGCCAGCAGCTTGGTCCTGACGACGGGGGGGAGGAATTCACCCCTCCACTTT.